This T cell receptor beta chain was sequenced for a study of metastatic and nonmetastatic thyroid tumors. Ahead of thyroid surgery, no patient had received treatment of any kind. TCRdb re-clonotyped the PCR reads through MiXCR. The repertoire holds about 43,000 clones, with 3% to 3.5% as singletons. V lost 8 bases, J lost 1 base, and 3 bases lay in between. Germline assignment: CDR1 MDHEN and CDR2 SYDVKM. The CDR3 has 12 amino acids. This clone was detected ten times or more. Sequenced sample: blood. The sequence was obtained from a female donor with papillary thyroid cancer or a benign thyroid nodule (not recorded which). Some clones in this sample may be carry-over from other donors' samples. The chain carries TRBV28 and TRBJ2-6, with D uncertain. CDR3 coding DNA: TGTGCCAGCGGGTCTGGGGCCAACGTCCTGACTTTC. It codes for CASGSGANVLTF. Full variable domain (remainder filled in from reference TRBV28 and TRBJ2-6): DVKVTQSSRYLVKRTGEKVFLECVQDMDHENMFWYRQDPGLGLRLIYFSYDVKMKEKGDIPEGYSVSREKKERFSLILESASTNQTSMYLCASGSGANVLTFGAGSRLTVL.